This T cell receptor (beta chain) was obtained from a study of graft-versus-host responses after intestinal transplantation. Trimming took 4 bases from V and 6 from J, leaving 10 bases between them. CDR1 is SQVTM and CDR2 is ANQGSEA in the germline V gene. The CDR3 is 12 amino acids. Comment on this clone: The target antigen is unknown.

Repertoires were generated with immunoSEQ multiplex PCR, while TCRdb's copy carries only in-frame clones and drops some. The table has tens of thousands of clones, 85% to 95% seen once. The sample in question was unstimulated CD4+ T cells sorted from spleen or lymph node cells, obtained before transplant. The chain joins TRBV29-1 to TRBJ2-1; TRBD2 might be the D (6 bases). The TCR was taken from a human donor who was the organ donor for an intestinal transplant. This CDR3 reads CSVAPGANEQFF. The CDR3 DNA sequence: TGCAGCGTTGCTCCGGGAGCCAATGAGCAGTTCTTC.